A selection of T cell receptor beta chains follows, all from one sample in a study of cytomegalovirus exposure and HLA in healthy donors. Clones were read by immunoSEQ multiplex PCR, and TCRdb kept only the in-frame ones, dropping some. The profile shows about 110,000 clones, under 85% of them singletons. Specimen: PBMCs. All receptors come from a woman in her late teens or twenties in good health and CMV-seronegative. The CDR3 runs from the conserved cysteine through the conserved F or W. The D gene is left open where the match is weak. Size is omitted from some rows. Given values are once, few, many or a class for expanded clones.

TRBJ2-3	-	TRBD2	TRBV4-1	TGCGCCAGCAGCCATCCTAGCGGGGTTCCCACAGATACGCAGTATTTT	CASSHPSGVPTDTQYF
TRBJ1-1	few	-	TRBV11-2	TGTGCCAGCAGCTTATTCCCAGGGCCAGCTGAAGCTTTCTTT	CASSLFPGPAEAFF
TRBJ2-2	-	-	TRBV7-2	TGTGCCTCCTCCATGGGGCTAGCGATAGTTACCGGGGAGCTGTTTTTT	CASSMGLAIVTGELFF
TRBJ1-5	-	TRBD1	TRBV5-1	TGCGCCAGCAGCTCGACAGGGTCTAGCAATCAGCCCCAGCATTTT	CASSSTGSSNQPQHF
TRBJ2-7	-	TRBD1	TRBV29-1	TGCAGCGTTCCATACAGGGGCAACGAGCAGTACTTC	CSVPYRGNEQYF
TRBJ1-2	-	-	TRBV11-3	TGTGCCAGCAGCGCCCGGCAGGAGGTCTACACCTTC	CASSARQEVYTF
TRBJ1-2	-	-	TRBV30	TGTGCCTGGAGTGTAGTAGACCCCAGGTATGGCTACACCTTC	CAWSVVDPRYGYTF
TRBJ2-7	-	TRBD1	TRBV7-9	TGTGCCAGCAGCGACTGGACAGGGTCGAGCCCAAATCCTAAGGAGCAGTACTTC	CASSDWTGSSPNPKEQYF
TRBJ1-6	-	TRBD1	TRBV30	TGTGCCTGGAGTCCACAGGGGAAAGAGAATTCACCCCTCCACTTT	CAWSPQGKENSPLHF
TRBJ2-3	-	-	TRBV7-6	TGTGCCAGCAGCCCTGTTTTGACAGATACGCAGTATTTT	CASSPVLTDTQYF
TRBJ2-7	-	TRBD1	TRBV6-5	TGTGCCAGCAGGTACAGACAGGGGGCCTACGAGCAGTACTTC	CASRYRQGAYEQYF
TRBJ2-7	once	-	TRBV4-1	TGCGCCAGCAGCCCCTGGACAAGCAACTACGAGCAGTACTTC	CASSPWTSNYEQYF
TRBJ1-1	-	-	TRBV10-3	TGTGCCATCAGTGACACCCAGGAGGGCACTGAAGCTTTCTTT	CAISDTQEGTEAFF
TRBJ2-7	few	TRBD2	TRBV7-2	TGTGCCAGCAGCTTAACGTTACTAGCGGTCGAGCAGTACTTC	CASSLTLLAVEQYF
TRBJ2-2	once	TRBD1	TRBV11-2	TGTGCCAGCAGCCCAAGGACAGGGATTTGGACCGGGGAGCTGTTTTTT	CASSPRTGIWTGELFF
TRBJ1-5	-	TRBD1	TRBV28	TGTGCCAGCACTCTCGACAGGGATAGCAATCAGCCCCAGCATTTT	CASTLDRDSNQPQHF
TRBJ2-3	-	-	TRBV2	TGTGCCAGCACGACGGGGGATAGCACAGATACGCAGTATTTT	CASTTGDSTDTQYF
TRBJ2-3	-	TRBD2	TRBV4-1	TGCGCCGTCACAAATGGACTAGCGACAGATACGCAGTATTTT	CAVTNGLATDTQYF
TRBJ1-2	-	TRBD1	TRBV27	TGTGCCAGCAGTCATAGGGGGCCGGGAATGAGCTATGGCTACACCTTC	CASSHRGPGMSYGYTF
TRBJ1-2	-	-	TRBV5-4	TGTGCCAGCAGCACTGTTGACAGCAACTATGGCTACACCTTC	CASSTVDSNYGYTF
TRBJ2-1	-	TRBD1	TRBV5-4	TGTGCCAGCAGCTTGGTGATTGGACAGGGGGGTAATGAGCAGTTCTTC	CASSLVIGQGGNEQFF
TRBJ2-1	-	-	TRBV9	TGTGCCAGCAGCGCTATAGGTCCGGGGTTCAATGAGCAGTTCTTC	CASSAIGPGFNEQFF
TRBJ1-5	-	-	TRBV5-6	TGTGCCAGCAGCTTGGCGGGGAATCAGCCCCAGCATTTT	CASSLAGNQPQHF
TRBJ2-7	-	-	TRBV28	TGTGCCAGCAGTTTATTCAACGAGCAGTACTTC	CASSLFNEQYF
TRBJ2-1	-	-	TRBV7-9	TGTGCCAGCAGCCCTACAGGGATCGACAATGAGCAGTTCTTC	CASSPTGIDNEQFF
TRBJ1-1	-	-	TRBV27	TGTGCCAGCAGTTTATCCCTCGACGGCGCAGGAGCTTTCTTT	CASSLSLDGAGAFF
TRBJ1-3	-	-	TRBV25-1	TGTGCCAGCCTCGGGGGGGGATCTGGAAACACCATATATTTT	CASLGGGSGNTIYF
TRBJ2-7	once	TRBD1	TRBV6-6	TGTGCCAGCAGGAGACAGGGGTACGAGCAGTACTTC	CASRRQGYEQYF
TRBJ2-7	-	-	TRBV10-3	TGTGCCATCGGAAAAGGGGACTACGAGCAGTACTTC	CAIGKGDYEQYF
TRBJ2-5	few	TRBD1	TRBV25-1	TGTGCCAGCACGGGACAGGAGGGGGAGACCCAGTACTTC	CASTGQEGETQYF
TRBJ1-1	-	-	TRBV15	TGTGCCACCAGCAGAGATCGGATGGGGGCATGGGACACTGAAGCTTTCTTT	CATSRDRMGAWDTEAFF
TRBJ1-1	-	-	TRBV7-9	TGTGCCAGCAGCTTAAAGGGAGACCACACTGAAGCTTTCTTT	CASSLKGDHTEAFF